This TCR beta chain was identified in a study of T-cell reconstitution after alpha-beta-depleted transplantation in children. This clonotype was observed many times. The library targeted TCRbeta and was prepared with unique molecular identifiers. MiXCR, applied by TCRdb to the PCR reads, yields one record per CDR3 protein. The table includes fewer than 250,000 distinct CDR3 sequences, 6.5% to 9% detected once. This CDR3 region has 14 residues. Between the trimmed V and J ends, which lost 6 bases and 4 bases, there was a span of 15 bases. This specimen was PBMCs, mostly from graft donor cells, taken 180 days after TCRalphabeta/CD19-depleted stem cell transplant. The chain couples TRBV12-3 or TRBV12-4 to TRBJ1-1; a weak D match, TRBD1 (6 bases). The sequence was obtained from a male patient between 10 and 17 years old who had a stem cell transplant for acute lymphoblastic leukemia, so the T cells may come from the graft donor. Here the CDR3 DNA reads TGTGCCAGCAGCCCCAGGGGATGGAGCACTGAAGCTTTCTTT. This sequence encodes CASSPRGWSTEAFF.